These T cell receptor beta chains were read from a single sample in a study of cytomegalovirus exposure and HLA in healthy donors. Assay used: immunoSEQ multiplex PCR; TCRdb lists only in-frame clones, some missing. Of roughly 130,000 clones detected, more than 80% appear once; the ten largest clones hold under 3%. The source material was PBMCs. These receptors originate from a man aged 30-40 years in good health and CMV-seronegative. CDR3s include the opening cysteine and the closing phenylalanine or tryptophan. D genes are given only for firm matches. Where a row states a size, it is once, few, many or the class of an expanded clone; other rows omit it.

j_call d_call v_call clone_size cdr3_nt cdr3_aa
TRBJ1-5 . TRBV29-1 . TGCAGCGTTGAAGAAGGGGGGGGTCAGCCCCAGCATTTT CSVEEGGGQPQHF
TRBJ2-2 TRBD2 TRBV29-1 . TGCAGCGTTGTTCTTACAGGGGGACTAGCGGGAGGACCAGCGAACACCGGGGAGCTGTTTTTT CSVVLTGGLAGGPANTGELFF
TRBJ2-3 TRBD2 TRBV6-5 once TGTGCCAGCAGTTACTCCCTAGCGGGAGGTACAGATACGCAGTATTTT CASSYSLAGGTDTQYF
TRBJ2-7 . TRBV28 . TGTGCCAGCAGACTCGAGCAGTACTTC CASRLEQYF
TRBJ1-4 . TRBV15 . TGTGCCACCAGCAGAGAAAAATATGGGGGGTTAAGGGGTGAAAAACTGTTTTTT CATSREKYGGLRGEKLFF
TRBJ2-1 TRBD2 TRBV7-6 . TGTGCCAGCAGCGCCGGGACTAGCGGGAGGGCCAGGGCCAATGAGCAGTTCTTC CASSAGTSGRARANEQFF
TRBJ2-7 . TRBV13 . TGTGCCAGCAGCTTATCGGAGTACGAGCAGTACTTC CASSLSEYEQYF
TRBJ1-1 . TRBV7-9 . TGTGCCAGCAGCTTCGGGAACACTGAAGCTTTCTTT CASSFGNTEAFF
TRBJ2-7 TRBD2 TRBV15 . TGTGCCACCAGCAGATCCGGACTAGTCGGTGGCGAGCAGTACTTC CATSRSGLVGGEQYF
TRBJ1-4 TRBD1 TRBV6-1 . TGTGCCAGCAGCCCCACGACAGGGGTTGAAAAACTGTTTTTT CASSPTTGVEKLFF
TRBJ2-1 . TRBV5-6 . TGTGCCAGCAGCTTGGTAATAGGGGTAAAAGGCGATGAGCAGTTCTTC CASSLVIGVKGDEQFF
TRBJ2-1 TRBD2 TRBV10-1 . TGCGCCAGCAGTCCCAGCGGGAGAGACAATGAGCAGTTCTTC CASSPSGRDNEQFF
TRBJ1-5 . TRBV11-3 . TGTGCCAGCAGCTTATCGGCCGGAGGATATAGCAACCAGCCCCAGCATTTT CASSLSAGGYSNQPQHF
TRBJ2-1 . TRBV21-1 . TGTGCCAGCAGCAAAGCGCTAGGACAGACCGGGACTAGCGGCTACAATGAGCAGTTCTTC CASSKALGQTGTSGYNEQFF
TRBJ2-1 TRBD2 TRBV27 . TGTGCCAGCAGTTTAGGACTAGCCTACAATGAGCAGTTCTTC CASSLGLAYNEQFF
TRBJ2-7 TRBD2 TRBV6-6 once TGTGCCAGCAGACCTAGCGGGAGTTCCTACGAGCAGTACTTC CASRPSGSSYEQYF
TRBJ2-7 . TRBV5-4 . TGTGCCAGCAGCTTGAGGCTAGGACAGACCTACGAGCAGTACTTC CASSLRLGQTYEQYF
TRBJ2-1 TRBD1 TRBV11-2 . TGTGCCAGCAGCCGGGGACAGGGGGCGGGTGAGCAGTTCTTC CASSRGQGAGEQFF
TRBJ2-7 TRBD1 TRBV28 . TGTGCCAGCAGTTTAGACAGGGGAGAATACTACGAGCAGTACTTC CASSLDRGEYYEQYF
TRBJ2-5 . TRBV5-8 few TGTGCCAGCAGCCCGCGGCGAGAGACCCAGTACTTC CASSPRRETQYF
TRBJ2-1 . TRBV9 . TGTGCCAGCAGCGTAGTCTCTAGGGGAAACAATGAGCAGTTCTTC CASSVVSRGNNEQFF
TRBJ2-1 TRBD2 TRBV7-9 . TGTGCCAGCAGCTTCCCGACTAGCGGGACGGAGAGTTCCTACAATGAGCAGTTCTTC CASSFPTSGTESSYNEQFF
TRBJ1-5 TRBD1 TRBV7-9 once TGTGCCAGCAGCTCGTCCGGGACAGGGGGCGGTCAGCCCCAGAATTTT CASSSSGTGGGQPQNF
TRBJ2-7 . TRBV14 few TGTGCCAGCAGCCAGGGGAGATATTCGGCAAACTACGAGCAGTACTTC CASSQGRYSANYEQYF
TRBJ2-7 TRBD2 TRBV19 few TGTGCCAGTCGGACTAGCGGGAGTGTCGAGCAGTACTTC CASRTSGSVEQYF
TRBJ1-2 TRBD1 TRBV5-1 . TGCGCCAGCAGCGCGGACAGGGGGTTTTTTGGCTACACCTTC CASSADRGFFGYTF
TRBJ2-7 TRBD1 TRBV19 . TGTGCCAGTAGTTTCGGGACAGGCAAAGCCTACGAGCAGTACTTC CASSFGTGKAYEQYF
TRBJ2-2 . TRBV19 . TGTGCCAGTAGTAACCCCGGCGGATACACCGGGGAGCTGTTTTTT CASSNPGGYTGELFF
TRBJ2-7 . TRBV11-2 . TGTGCCAGCAGCTTAGGAACTAGCTCCGAGCAGTACTTC CASSLGTSSEQYF
TRBJ1-1 TRBD1 TRBV6-5 . TGTGCCAGCACCCCACAGGGGGCAGGCACTGAAGCTTTCTTT CASTPQGAGTEAFF
TRBJ2-1 . TRBV6-5 . TGTGCCAGCAGTTACGGGCTCGCGCCCTCCTACAATGAGCAGTTCTTC CASSYGLAPSYNEQFF
TRBJ2-7 . TRBV19 . TGTGCCAGTAGCAACAACCAACCTGGGAGCGAGCAGTACTTC CASSNNQPGSEQYF
TRBJ2-7 . TRBV13 . TGTGCCAGCAGCTTCTCAACAGGGCGCTACGAGCAGTACTTC CASSFSTGRYEQYF